The 11 T cell receptor beta chains presented below share a single source sample, sequenced in a study of blood T cell repertoires in COVID-19. The method was immunoSEQ multiplex PCR; TCRdb's version includes in-frame clones alone and lacks a portion of them. The repertoire holds roughly 73,000 clones, with 75% to 90% as singletons. Source material: peripheral blood. The receptors originated from a man older than 75 with acute or convalescent COVID-19.

The V gene is TRBV5-6, the J gene TRBJ2-7; 9 bases align to TRBD1. J lost 6 bases, V lost 4 bases, and 8 bases had no gene match. Germline lookup yields CDR1 SGHDT and CDR2 YYEEEE. This CDR3 region has 14 residues. The CDR3 here is CASSPDRGLGEQYF. The CDR3 DNA reads as TGTGCCAGCAGCCCCGACAGGGGGTTGGGCGAGCAGTACTTC. The whole variable domain, filled in from reference TRBV5-6 and TRBJ2-7, reads DAGVTQSPTHLIKTRGQQVTLRCSPKSGHDTVSWYQQALGQGPQFIFQYYEEEERQRGNFPDRFSGHQFPNYSSELNVNALLLGDSALYLCASSPDRGLGEQYFGPGTRLTVT.

The chain is built from TRBV11-3 and TRBJ1-6, with D possibly being TRBD1 (6 bases). Germline V gene data show CDR1 as SGHNT and CDR2 as YENEEA. V lost 0 bases and J lost 2, with 11 bases in between. This CDR3 is built from 17 residues. The CDR3 loop is CASSLDKTGTYNSPLHF. The CDR3 DNA reads as TGTGCCAGCAGCTTAGATAAGACAGGTACCTATAATTCACCCCTCCACTTT.

The rearrangement joins TRBV3-1 (or the pseudogene TRBV3-2) to TRBJ2-2; 7 bases fit TRBD1. The CDR3 covers 16 residues. Trimming removed 0 bases from V and 4 bases from J; junction bases left unmatched: 5. CDR1 and CDR2 from the germline V gene are LGHDT and YNNKEL (reference sequence). CDR3 amino acids: CASSQDPGQTTGELFF. Written as DNA, the CDR3 is TGTGCCAGCAGCCAAGATCCGGGACAGACCACCGGGGAGCTGTTTTTT.

The genes are TRBV30 and TRBJ1-5; 8 nucleotides agree with TRBD1. After removal of 2 bases from V and 0 bases from J, the junction contained 9 bases not matched to a gene. Germline loops: CDR1 GTSNPN, CDR2 SVGIG (reference sequence). CDR3 length equals 17 residues. CDR3 bases: TGTGCCTGGAGTAATAGGGGGACAGGATATAGCAATCAGCCCCAGCATTTT. Encoded protein: CAWSNRGTGYSNQPQHF.

The CDR3 region is CASSQLGTANFGNTIYF. The CDR3 DNA reads TGTGCCAGCAGCCAACTAGGGACAGCGAATTTTGGAAACACCATATATTTT. The J gene is TRBJ1-3, the V gene TRBV3-1 (or the pseudogene TRBV3-2), with TRBD1 matching over 7 bases. Losses at the gene ends were 2 bases for V and 3 bases for J; bases not matched to a gene: 10. The CDR3 has 17 amino acids. The germline CDR1 and CDR2 sequences are LGHDT and YNNKEL (reference sequence).

The V gene is TRBV7-2, the J gene TRBJ2-3; a possible D gene is TRBD2 (6 bases). Trimming took 3 bases from V and 2 from J, leaving 15 bases between them. The CDR3 length is 16 residues. The germline V gene encodes CDR1 SGHTA and CDR2 FQGNSA. The CDR3 DNA reads as TGTGCCAGCAGCTTCCCTACGTGGGGGGACACAGATACGCAGTATTTT. Translated, it gives CASSFPTWGDTDTQYF.

V gene TRBV4-2 combines with J gene TRBJ2-3; D remains unclear. The CDR3 runs to 16 residues. Germline V gene sequence: CDR1 LGHNA, CDR2 YNFKEQ. V was trimmed by 0 bases and J by 4 bases, leaving 14 bases between them. The CDR3 is CASSQEGGVSADTQYF. In DNA form, the CDR3 reads TGTGCCAGCAGCCAAGAAGGTGGAGTTTCCGCAGATACGCAGTATTTT.

This CDR3 is CASSLTQTYEQYF. The CDR3 nucleotides are TGTGCCAGCAGCTTAACCCAGACCTACGAGCAGTACTTC. This rearrangement joins TRBV7-9 to TRBJ2-7; D gene unclear. Germline values: CDR1 SEHNR, CDR2 FQNEAQ (reference sequence). Trimming cost V 2 bases and J 2 bases, with 7 bases left between them. CDR3 size: 13 residues.

The CDR3 sequence is CASIGWTGEGLSGNTIYF. In DNA form, the CDR3 reads TGTGCCAGTATTGGATGGACAGGGGAAGGACTCTCTGGAAACACCATATATTTT. The chain couples TRBV19 to TRBJ1-3; 9 bases agree with TRBD1. Germline V CDR1 and CDR2: LNHDA, SQIVND (reference sequence). V was pared by 7 bases and J by 0 bases, with 13 bases of the junction left unmatched. The CDR3 sequence is 18 residues long. Full variable domain (remainder filled in from reference TRBV19 and TRBJ1-3): DGGITQSPKYLFRKEGQNVTLSCEQNLNHDAMYWYRQDPGQGLRLIYYSQIVNDFQKGDIAEGYSVSREKKESFPLTVTSAQKNPTAFYLCASIGWTGEGLSGNTIYFGEGSWLTVV.

The chain uses TRBV4-1 and TRBJ1-1, with D possibly matching TRBD1 (6 bases). This CDR3 comprises 19 residues. Germline CDR1 MGHRA, CDR2 YSYEKL. Trimming took 4 bases from V and 4 from J, leaving 28 bases between them. The CDR3 region is CASSLNPLGTGRVSTEAFF. The CDR3 DNA sequence: TGCGCCAGCAGCCTCAACCCTTTGGGTACAGGGAGGGTGAGCACTGAAGCTTTCTTT.

The chain employs TRBV27 and TRBJ2-1; 10 bases agree with TRBD2. The V and J ends lost 2 bases and 6 bases, in that order; junction bases with no gene match: 4. The CDR3 is 15 amino acids. Germline CDR1 is MNHEY and CDR2 is SMNVEV (reference sequence). CDR3 sequence reads: CASSLIASGGNEQFF. The CDR3 DNA is TGTGCCAGCAGTTTAATCGCTAGCGGGGGCAATGAGCAGTTCTTC.